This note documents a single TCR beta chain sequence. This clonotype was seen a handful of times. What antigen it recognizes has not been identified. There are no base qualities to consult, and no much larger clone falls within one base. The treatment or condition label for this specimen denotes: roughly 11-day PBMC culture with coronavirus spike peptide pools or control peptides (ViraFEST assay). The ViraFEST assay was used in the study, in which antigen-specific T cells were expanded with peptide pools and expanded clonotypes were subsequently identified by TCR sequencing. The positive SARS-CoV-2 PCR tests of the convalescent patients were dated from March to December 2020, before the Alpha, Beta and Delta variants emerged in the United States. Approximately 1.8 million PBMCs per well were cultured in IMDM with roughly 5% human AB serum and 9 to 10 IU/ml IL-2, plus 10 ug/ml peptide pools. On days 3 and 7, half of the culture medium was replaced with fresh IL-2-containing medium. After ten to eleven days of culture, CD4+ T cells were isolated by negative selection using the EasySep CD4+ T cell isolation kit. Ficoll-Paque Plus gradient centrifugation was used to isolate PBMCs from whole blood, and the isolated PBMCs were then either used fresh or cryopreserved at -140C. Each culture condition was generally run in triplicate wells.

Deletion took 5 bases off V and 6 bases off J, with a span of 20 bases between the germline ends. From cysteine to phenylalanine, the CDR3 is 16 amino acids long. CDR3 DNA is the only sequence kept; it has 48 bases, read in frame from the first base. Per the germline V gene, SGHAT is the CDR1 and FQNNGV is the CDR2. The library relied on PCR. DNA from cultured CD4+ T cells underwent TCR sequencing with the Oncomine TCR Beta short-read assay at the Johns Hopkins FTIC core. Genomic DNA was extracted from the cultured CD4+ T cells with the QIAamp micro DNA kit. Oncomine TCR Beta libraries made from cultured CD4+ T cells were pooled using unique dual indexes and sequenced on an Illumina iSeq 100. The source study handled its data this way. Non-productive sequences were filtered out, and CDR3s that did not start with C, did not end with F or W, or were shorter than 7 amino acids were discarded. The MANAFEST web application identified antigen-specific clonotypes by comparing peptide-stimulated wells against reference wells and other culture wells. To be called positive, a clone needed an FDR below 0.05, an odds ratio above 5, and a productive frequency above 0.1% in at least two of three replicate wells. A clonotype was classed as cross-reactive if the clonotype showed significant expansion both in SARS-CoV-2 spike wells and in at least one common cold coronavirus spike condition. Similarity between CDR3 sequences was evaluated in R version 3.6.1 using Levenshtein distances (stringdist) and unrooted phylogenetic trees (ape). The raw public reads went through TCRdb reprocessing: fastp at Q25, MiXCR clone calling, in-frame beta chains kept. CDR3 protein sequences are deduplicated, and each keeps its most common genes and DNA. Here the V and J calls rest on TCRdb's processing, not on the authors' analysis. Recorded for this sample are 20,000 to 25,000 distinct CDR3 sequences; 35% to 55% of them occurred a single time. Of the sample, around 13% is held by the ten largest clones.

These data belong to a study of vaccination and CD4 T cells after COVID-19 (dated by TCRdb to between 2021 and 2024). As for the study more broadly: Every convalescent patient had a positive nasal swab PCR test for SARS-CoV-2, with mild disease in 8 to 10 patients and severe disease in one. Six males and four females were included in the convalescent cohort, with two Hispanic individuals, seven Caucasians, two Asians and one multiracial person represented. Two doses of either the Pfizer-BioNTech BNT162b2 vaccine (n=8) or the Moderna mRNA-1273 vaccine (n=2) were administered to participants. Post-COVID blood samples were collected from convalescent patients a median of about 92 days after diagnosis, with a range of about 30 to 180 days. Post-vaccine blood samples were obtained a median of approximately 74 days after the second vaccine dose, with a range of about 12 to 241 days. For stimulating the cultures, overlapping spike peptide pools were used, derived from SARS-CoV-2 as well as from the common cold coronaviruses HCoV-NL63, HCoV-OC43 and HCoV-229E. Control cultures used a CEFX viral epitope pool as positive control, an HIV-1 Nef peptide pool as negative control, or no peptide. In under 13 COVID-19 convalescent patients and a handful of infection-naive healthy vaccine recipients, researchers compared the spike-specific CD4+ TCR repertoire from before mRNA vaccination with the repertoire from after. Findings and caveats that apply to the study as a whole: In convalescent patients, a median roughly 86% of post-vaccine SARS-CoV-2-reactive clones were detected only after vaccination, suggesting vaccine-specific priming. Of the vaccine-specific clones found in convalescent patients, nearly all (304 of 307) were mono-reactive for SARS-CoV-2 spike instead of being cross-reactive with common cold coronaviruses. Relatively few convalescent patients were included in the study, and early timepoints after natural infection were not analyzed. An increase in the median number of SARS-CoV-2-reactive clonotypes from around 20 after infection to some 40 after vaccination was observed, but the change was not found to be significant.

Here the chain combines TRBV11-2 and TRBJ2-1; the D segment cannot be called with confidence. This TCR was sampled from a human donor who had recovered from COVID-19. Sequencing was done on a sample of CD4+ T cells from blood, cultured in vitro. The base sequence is TGTGCCAGCAGCCAAGACACGATACCCCTGATCAATGAGCAGTTCTTC. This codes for CASSQDTIPLINEQFF.